Below, one TCR beta chain is given with its context. The antigen it recognizes is unknown. Per-base qualities were not stored, and no clone one base away is much larger. Other DNA sequences within the sample encode an identical CDR3. This record belongs to a study of cytomegalovirus exposure and HLA in healthy donors (dated by TCRdb to the late 2010s). Turning to the overall study: In an earlier analysis of 587 of the donors, about 270 Gb of sequence data and roughly 100 million unique TCR beta sequences from about 190 million T cells were reported. On average, about 240,000 unique TCR beta nucleotide sequences were sequenced per donor among 398 genotyped donors of the cohort, with roughly a sixth of those sequences being non-productive. Typing coverage differed by locus: A, B, C, DRB1 and DQB1 were typed in roughly 629-630 donors, DQA1 in about 500, DPA1 in around 580, and DPB1 in just under 480. The study aimed to test whether signatures of past pathogen exposure could be identified by cataloging public T cell receptors. Along with the approximately 620-subject first cohort, a separate validation cohort of some 130 different subjects was used. In a later genetic analysis, genome-wide SNP genotypes for about three fifths of the roughly 670 donors were used, and that subset was treated as a discovery cohort. HLA typing covered class I and class II loci at four-digit resolution. To study patterns of TCR occurrence, a later analysis re-analyzed previously published TCR beta repertoires from 500 to 850 donors and added high-resolution HLA genotyping. Approximately 300 gigabases of sequencing data and 70 million to 100 million unique TCR sequences made up an early release that covered several hundred HLA-typed donors. All discovery cohort repertoires had been generated on a single sequencing platform. Because of strong linkage in the cohort, 4 to 6 DR-DQ haplotypes were treated as single units for association and clustering. In the later analysis, no new phenotypic data were used to find candidate immune exposures; instead, reliance was placed on TCR beta sequences and their occurrence across donors. The study combined high-throughput TCR immunosequencing, statistical association of individual TCRs with disease status, and machine learning to predict cytomegalovirus infection status. The genetic ancestry cluster associated with self-reported Caucasian donors included over 65% of the approximately 400 genotyped donors. In an earlier analysis of more than 550 of the donors, high-throughput TCR beta sequencing was used to judge whether each TCR beta V gene segment behaved as functional or pseudogenic. The study used immunosequencing to profile the T cell repertoires of some 600 subjects and linked those repertoires to cytomegalovirus serostatus. Alongside the repertoire data, information on donor age, sex, ethnicity and CMV serostatus was compiled.

Overall study results and their limits: This cohort had only TCR beta chains sequenced, and the lack of alpha or paired-chain data limited which features could be detected. A later analysis found that HLA-associated TCR beta chains were more clonally expanded and had lower generation probabilities than equally common non-associated chains. Broadly in line with IMGT annotations, most TCR beta V segments showed up in productive rearrangements about 87% or about 30% of the time in an earlier analysis of approximately 600 of the donors. According to a later analysis, TCR association rates differed among HLA loci, with DRB1 alleles showing the most associated TCRs and HLA-C alleles showing the fewest. The sequencing pipeline was judged likely to have produced a cluster of highly shared sequence variants as a technical artifact. The study gave a list of about 170 TCR beta chains associated with cytomegalovirus. Presence/absence analyses assumed roughly uniform sequencing depth across donors, an assumption that may not hold. A further reported finding was that TCR beta sequences accurately predicted the HLA-A and HLA-B alleles for most subjects in the first cohort. Because HLA typing was missing for some donors at each locus, association tests included only the typed subset. Cytomegalovirus status was reported to be diagnosed by the classifier with high specificity and sensitivity in both the original and validation cohorts. According to a later genetic analysis, donors in an Asian-associated ancestry cluster had fewer N-insertions in productive TCRs than the roughly 670-donor mean. A later analysis found that most CMV-associated TCR beta chains appeared HLA-restricted, with HLA associations seemingly driven largely by CMV exposure. In a later genetic analysis, a missense DCLRE1C variant was associated with V-gene and J-gene trimming of TCR beta chains, and the association was replicated in an independent cohort. Three of the identified cytomegalovirus-associated TCR beta chains were confirmed in vitro to be specific for cytomegalovirus antigens. At a false discovery rate of 0.05, a later analysis linked under 20,000 TCR beta sequences to specific HLA alleles. Most TCR sequences were observed very rarely across donors, whereas some public TCRs were present in many individuals. Because the 87-base-pair reads could not distinguish some IMGT-functional V segments, including TRBV6-2 and TRBV6-3, those segments were excluded. The only immune exposure information available for the cohort was CMV serostatus. When HLA alleles, especially DR and DQ, strongly co-occurred, TCR associations were difficult to assign to individual alleles. Correlated functional status among segregating V segments might be attributable to linkage disequilibrium, but an unknown experimental factor could not be ruled out. A later analysis reported that several top co-occurrence clusters appeared linked to parvovirus B19, influenza, CMV and Epstein-Barr virus. The authors suggested that the approach could potentially be generalized to other disease states and immunological phenotypes. Fewer than 20 rarely observed V segments, including chromosome 9 orphons, were excluded from the earlier analysis of some 590 of the donors because counts were too low.

To prepare the library, the immunoSEQ multiplex PCR assay was applied. The multiplex PCR relied on a mix of 60 forward primers for TCR Vbeta segments and 13 reverse primers for TCR Jbeta segments. The CDR3 region of rearranged TCR beta genes was amplified from genomic DNA by a multiplex PCR assay. The Illumina HiSeq System was used to sequence the amplified TCR beta libraries as 87-base-pair reads. On the authors' methods: A later analysis tallied 80 million to 95 million unique TCR beta chains across the 600 to 700 repertoires, and some 10 million of those chains were shared by two or more donors. To remove PCR and sequencing errors, raw reads were error-corrected and collapsed into unique sequences using a nearest-neighbor algorithm that merged closely related sequences. To assign V, D and J gene segments, CDR3 sequences were aligned to IMGT reference sequences. Each retained sequence needed at least a six-nucleotide match to both a V gene segment and a J gene segment. A rearrangement was called productive if the CDR3 had no stop codons and remained in frame with V and J, and every other rearrangement was called non-productive. Following IMGT convention, CDR3 was defined as the stretch from the second conserved V-encoded cysteine to the conserved J-encoded phenylalanine. In an earlier analysis of some 550 of the donors, sequences lacking an unambiguous match to a single V gene segment were excluded. In an earlier analysis of more than 500 of the donors, a V segment was called functional when productive rearrangements were above 56.7%, and segregating when the standard deviation between donors exceeded 5%. To diagnose cytomegalovirus status from the catalog of TCR beta chain sequences, a statistical classification framework was built. V and J gene assignment, in a later analysis, came from comparing TCR nucleotide sequences with IMGT/GENE-DB human TR gene sequences. In a later analysis, CDR3 sequences and most-parsimonious VDJ recombination scenarios were assigned using the TCRdist pipeline. In a later analysis, each TCR beta chain was defined by its CDR3 amino acid sequence together with its V-gene family, and reads without a unique V-gene family were excluded. To address suspected cross-contamination and a sequencing artifact, a later analysis removed around 600 highly shared, low-generation-probability nucleotide sequences. In a later analysis, a clonal expansion index for each public chain was calculated from normalized within-repertoire ranks of inferred template counts. A later analysis computed generation probabilities with a VDJ recombination model fitted to out-of-frame rearrangements, and checked the results against IGoR. In a later analysis, TCR-TCR, TCR-HLA and TCR-CMV co-occurrence was scored with hypergeometric tests, and a repertoire-size bias correction was applied to TCR pairs. False discovery rates were estimated in a later analysis by permuting HLA or CMV assignments 20 times. In a later analysis, co-occurring TCRs were grouped using DBSCAN, and TCRdist sequence similarity was added for clustering within HLA-allele-positive subsets. Co-occurrence clustering excluded repertoires with fewer than 30,000 or more than 120,000 public chains, plus five with anomalous nucleotide sharing. This is the immuneACCESS table as TCRdb keeps it, with only in-frame sequences that have V and J called. A part of the clones is gone; compared with another copy, unresolved V genes explain less than half, and the rest is unexplained. V, J and clone size derive from that table, while D and trimming were established from the DNA sequence. Within this sample are 150,000 to 200,000 clones, with around 75% of them counted one time only. The ten biggest clones cover around 2% of the sample.

V sheds 0 bases and J sheds 3 bases, leaving 7 bases between their ends. For CDR1 and CDR2, the germline V gene lists SGHRS and YFSETQ. Counted from cysteine to phenylalanine, this CDR3 has 14 amino acids. The read is trimmed to its CDR3 DNA, 42 bases read in frame from base 1. The cohort consisted of fewer than 700 healthy bone marrow donors. At the time of sampling, every cohort member was nominally healthy, though immune exposures that went unrecorded were likely present. CMV serostatus was recorded as positive for just under 300 and negative for about 50% of the roughly 670 cohort members, whereas no CMV serostatus was recorded for the donor in question. A peripheral blood sample was provided by each donor, and peripheral blood mononuclear cells were used for TCR beta sequencing. Genomic DNA extraction from the blood cell samples was performed with the Qiagen DNeasy Blood Extraction Kit.

The rearrangement joined TRBV5-1 to TRBJ1-5; TRBD1 is a weak D gene call, 6 bases matching. The sequenced material came from PBMCs. The sequence was obtained from a human donor in good health. The CDR3 amino acid sequence is: CASSLGTVNQPQHF. DNA sequence: TGCGCCAGCAGCTTGGGGACAGTCAATCAGCCCCAGCATTTT.